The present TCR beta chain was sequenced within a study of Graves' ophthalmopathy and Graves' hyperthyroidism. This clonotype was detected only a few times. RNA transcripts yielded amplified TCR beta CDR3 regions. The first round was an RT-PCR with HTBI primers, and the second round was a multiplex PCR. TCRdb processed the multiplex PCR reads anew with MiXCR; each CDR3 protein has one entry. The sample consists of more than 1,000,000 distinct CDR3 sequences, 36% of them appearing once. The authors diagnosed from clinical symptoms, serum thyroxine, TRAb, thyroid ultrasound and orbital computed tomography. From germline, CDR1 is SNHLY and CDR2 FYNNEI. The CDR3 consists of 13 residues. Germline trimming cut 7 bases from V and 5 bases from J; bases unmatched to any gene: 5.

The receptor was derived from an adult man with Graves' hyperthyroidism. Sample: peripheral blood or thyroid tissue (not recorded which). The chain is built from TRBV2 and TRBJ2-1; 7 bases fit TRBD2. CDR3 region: CASTLATNNEQFF. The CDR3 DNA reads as TGTGCCAGCACACTAGCGACCAACAATGAGCAGTTCTTC.